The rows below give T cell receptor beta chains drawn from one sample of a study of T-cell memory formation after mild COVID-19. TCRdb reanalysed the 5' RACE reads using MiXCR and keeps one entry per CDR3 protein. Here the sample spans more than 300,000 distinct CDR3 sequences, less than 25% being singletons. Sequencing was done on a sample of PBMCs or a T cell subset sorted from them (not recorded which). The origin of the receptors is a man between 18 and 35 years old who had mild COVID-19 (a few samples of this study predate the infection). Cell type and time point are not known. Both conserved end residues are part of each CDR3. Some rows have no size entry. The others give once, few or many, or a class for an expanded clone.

cdr3_aa: CASSDRGYQETQYF; clone_size: .; v_call: TRBV2; j_call: TRBJ2-5
cdr3_aa: CASSPPTSGGAGYNEQFF; clone_size: .; v_call: TRBV7-9; j_call: TRBJ2-1
cdr3_aa: CASSLVGRGGNQPQHF; clone_size: few; v_call: TRBV12-3/TRBV12-4; j_call: TRBJ1-5
cdr3_aa: CATAGGWGVGNEQFF; clone_size: .; v_call: TRBV19; j_call: TRBJ2-1
cdr3_aa: CSVEARTPADEQFF; clone_size: .; v_call: TRBV29-1; j_call: TRBJ2-1
cdr3_aa: CASSKEWSGNSPLHF; clone_size: few; v_call: TRBV9; j_call: TRBJ1-6
cdr3_aa: CASSPRGGYTEAFF; clone_size: .; v_call: TRBV2; j_call: TRBJ1-1
cdr3_aa: CSARDLGQGVNQPQHF; clone_size: .; v_call: TRBV20-1; j_call: TRBJ1-5
cdr3_aa: CASSQALTGDRYEQYF; clone_size: few; v_call: TRBV4-1; j_call: TRBJ2-7
cdr3_aa: CASALWDRGSEQYF; clone_size: few; v_call: TRBV6-2/TRBV6-3; j_call: TRBJ2-7
cdr3_aa: CASSAGRLAGITDTQYF; clone_size: few; v_call: TRBV5-1; j_call: TRBJ2-3
cdr3_aa: CASSYSDRGVTGELFF; clone_size: few; v_call: TRBV6-5; j_call: TRBJ2-2
cdr3_aa: CASSLQGGGNQPQHF; clone_size: many; v_call: TRBV5-1; j_call: TRBJ1-5
cdr3_aa: CASSPPVLGQETQYF; clone_size: .; v_call: TRBV7-9; j_call: TRBJ2-5
cdr3_aa: CASSPTVFVEANVLTF; clone_size: few; v_call: TRBV7-2; j_call: TRBJ2-6
cdr3_aa: CASSPRGLAFQETQYF; clone_size: .; v_call: TRBV4-3; j_call: TRBJ2-5
cdr3_aa: CAAGSSGANVLTF; clone_size: once; v_call: TRBV5-4; j_call: TRBJ2-6
cdr3_aa: CASSLGTGWDTQYF; clone_size: .; v_call: TRBV5-6; j_call: TRBJ2-3
cdr3_aa: CASSLSQGAPEKLFF; clone_size: few; v_call: TRBV27; j_call: TRBJ1-4
cdr3_aa: CASSLLPSGYNIQYF; clone_size: .; v_call: TRBV11-2; j_call: TRBJ2-4
cdr3_aa: CASSLVVATEAFF; clone_size: few; v_call: TRBV7-9; j_call: TRBJ1-1
cdr3_aa: CASSLRLAGAYDTQYF; clone_size: few; v_call: TRBV12-3/TRBV12-4; j_call: TRBJ2-3
cdr3_aa: CASSPRDLYGYTF; clone_size: .; v_call: TRBV6-5; j_call: TRBJ1-2
cdr3_aa: CASTPLNADTQYF; clone_size: few; v_call: TRBV13; j_call: TRBJ2-3
cdr3_aa: CASSFYDDIQYF; clone_size: few; v_call: TRBV7-2; j_call: TRBJ2-4
cdr3_aa: CASSPKASHETQYF; clone_size: few; v_call: TRBV7-7; j_call: TRBJ2-5
cdr3_aa: CASDRGDTNNSPLHF; clone_size: few; v_call: TRBV7-9; j_call: TRBJ1-6
cdr3_aa: CASSHGTEQFF; clone_size: .; v_call: TRBV14; j_call: TRBJ2-1
cdr3_aa: CATSRDVGAGGQETQYF; clone_size: .; v_call: TRBV15; j_call: TRBJ2-5
cdr3_aa: CASSPTGGLDTQYF; clone_size: .; v_call: TRBV7-6; j_call: TRBJ2-3
cdr3_aa: CASSLMGETDTQYF; clone_size: .; v_call: TRBV7-6; j_call: TRBJ2-3
cdr3_aa: CASGNVEDGGLTDTQYF; clone_size: many; v_call: TRBV5-1; j_call: TRBJ2-3
cdr3_aa: CASSGTGEQETQYF; clone_size: many; v_call: TRBV7-9; j_call: TRBJ2-5
cdr3_aa: CASSLSPGHTNTEAFF; clone_size: .; v_call: TRBV7-2; j_call: TRBJ1-1
cdr3_aa: CASSLFGSGNTGELFF; clone_size: few; v_call: TRBV5-1; j_call: TRBJ2-2
cdr3_aa: CASSPPGTRDTQYF; clone_size: .; v_call: TRBV7-3; j_call: TRBJ2-3
cdr3_aa: CAISPGQGTDTQYF; clone_size: .; v_call: TRBV10-3; j_call: TRBJ2-3
cdr3_aa: CASSLARRGGGEKLFF; clone_size: .; v_call: TRBV7-8; j_call: TRBJ1-4
cdr3_aa: CASRPGGSSYEQYF; clone_size: few; v_call: TRBV6-2/TRBV6-3; j_call: TRBJ2-7
cdr3_aa: CASSLDRVKGYTF; clone_size: few; v_call: TRBV7-2; j_call: TRBJ1-2
cdr3_aa: CASSYSGQETQYF; clone_size: few; v_call: TRBV6-5; j_call: TRBJ2-5
cdr3_aa: CASSPYQAGGYQETQYF; clone_size: .; v_call: TRBV12-3/TRBV12-4; j_call: TRBJ2-5
cdr3_aa: CASSSSLGWVDTQYF; clone_size: .; v_call: TRBV7-9; j_call: TRBJ2-3
cdr3_aa: CASSHPRRLETQYF; clone_size: .; v_call: TRBV14; j_call: TRBJ2-5
cdr3_aa: CASSLARTAYGYTF; clone_size: many; v_call: TRBV7-2; j_call: TRBJ1-2
cdr3_aa: CRGTSGDTDTQYF; clone_size: .; v_call: TRBV20-1; j_call: TRBJ2-3
cdr3_aa: CASSQETANEKLFF; clone_size: many; v_call: TRBV4-2; j_call: TRBJ1-4
cdr3_aa: CASSATVTATGELFF; clone_size: .; v_call: TRBV7-9; j_call: TRBJ2-2
cdr3_aa: CASREYRGGNQPQHF; clone_size: few; v_call: TRBV5-8; j_call: TRBJ1-5
cdr3_aa: CASSPEGTVNYSPLHF; clone_size: many; v_call: TRBV18; j_call: TRBJ1-6
cdr3_aa: CASSVTGPGELFF; clone_size: .; v_call: TRBV6-5; j_call: TRBJ2-2
cdr3_aa: CASSSNAPRRGSYEQYF; clone_size: .; v_call: TRBV27; j_call: TRBJ2-7
cdr3_aa: CASSQDLRSLDTQYF; clone_size: .; v_call: TRBV4-3; j_call: TRBJ2-3
cdr3_aa: CASSSNRGAYSNQPQHF; clone_size: few; v_call: TRBV2; j_call: TRBJ1-5
cdr3_aa: CASSLGVGDIQYF; clone_size: few; v_call: TRBV5-1; j_call: TRBJ2-4
cdr3_aa: CASSFDSYNQPQHF; clone_size: .; v_call: TRBV7-8; j_call: TRBJ1-5
cdr3_aa: CSARPFDTQYF; clone_size: .; v_call: TRBV20-1; j_call: TRBJ2-3